This T cell receptor beta chain came from a study of shared clonotypes between healthy human individuals (dated by TCRdb to 2020 to 2022). With respect to the entire study: A few men and two women, aged 18 to 49 years, made up the cohort. For each donor, CD4 naive and CD4 memory were each run on three plates, CD8 naive on two plates, and CD8 memory on one plate. The study deeply sequenced blood TCR repertoires of 5 or 6 healthy adults to estimate repertoire size and the extent of clonotype sharing between individuals. Different laboratories and diverse techniques were used to prepare libraries and sequence TCR repertoires, to increase sequencing depth and limit assay-specific biases. Between about 0.9 and 10 billion PBMCs per donor were obtained by leukapheresis.

Using the deep immunoSEQ assay, multiplex PCR amplified TCR CDR3 regions from genomic DNA. Genomic DNA extracted from each cell subset was distributed evenly over all wells of several immunoSEQ 96-well plates, and each plate served as one replicate. For sorted subsets, about 220 ng of genomic DNA, equivalent to around 30,000 T cell genomes, went into each replicate PCR. The purified libraries were quantified using a Qubit 3.0 fluorometer, sized with a Bioanalyzer 2100, and then quantified again using the KAPA Library Quantification kit. Every immunoSEQ 96-well plate was sequenced on a separate single-read 150-cycle Illumina NextSeq 550 flow cell. The original pipeline was this. The immunoSEQ output contained only junctional sequences without quality scores, so filtering could not match that applied to full-length reads. To assign V/J genes and CDR3, sequences were annotated against IMGT germline references using PyIR, a Python wrapper for IgBLAST v1.9. Reads were removed for weak V/J assignments (E-value above 1e-6), missing CDR3, stop codons, out-of-frame junctions, or ambiguous translated residues. V3J clonotypes were defined by identical inferred V gene, J gene, and CDR3 amino acid sequence. To compute the percentage overlap between repertoires, the number of shared unique clonotypes was divided by the size of the smaller repertoire. RTK rarefaction, the Chao1 estimator, and Recon v2.1 estimates of unobserved clonotypes were used to assess repertoire richness. Generation probabilities were computed with OLGA for all TCRbeta clonotypes obtained by the gDNA method from several donors. The clones in this table, taken by TCRdb from immuneACCESS, are in-frame only. Not every clone is retained; where verified, under half of the shortfall comes from an unresolved V gene, and the cause of the rest is unknown. From that table come the V and J calls and clone size; the DNA was used to work out D and trimming. The table for this sample lists under 350,000 clones; roughly 87% of them were counted only once. The ten largest clones capture 15% to 20% of the sample.

The donors were healthy, HIV-negative adults who had no recently reported acute infections or vaccinations. All donors were Caucasian adults living in Nashville, Tennessee, USA. CD8 memory samples were composed of magnetically selected CD45RO+ cells combined with CCR7-negative CD45RA+ effector memory (TemRA) cells. After blood collection by leukapheresis, PBMCs were isolated using Ficoll-Histopaque density gradient centrifugation and then cryopreserved in the vapor phase of liquid nitrogen. Analytical flow cytometry was used to check the purity and quantity of every magnetically sorted T cell population. Each sorted fraction had its genomic DNA isolated and then quantified by UV absorbance on a Nanodrop 2000c. Based on the germline V gene, the CDR1 and CDR2 sequences are WSHSY and SAAADI. A distance of 10 bases separates the germline ends of V and J, which lose 6 bases and 4 bases respectively. The CDR3 goes from the cysteine to the phenylalanine over 13 residues. Of all the DNA, just the CDR3 is kept, 39 bases in frame from base 1.

The investigation overall reported the following: Pairwise subsampling indicated that sequencing depth was expected to affect the degree of clonotype sharing among donors. Higher generation probabilities were observed for clonotypes shared by all four sorted-subset donors than for non-shared clonotypes. Naive subsets generally had larger estimated clonotype richness than memory subsets. Sharing across four donors was observed for about 5% of naive CD4, 3% to 3.5% of naive CD8, around 2.5% of memory CD4, and around 0.42% of memory CD8 clonotypes. Because the study included only a small number of donors, the genetic and exposure-history diversity represented was limited. Sampling was limited to blood, and TCR repertoires in tissue likely differ from TCR repertoires in blood. Incomplete sequencing was indicated by rarefaction of sorted-subset datasets, despite the large sequencing depth.

On this clone: It lacks a known antigen. Nothing much larger sits one base from this clone, and base qualities are not available.

The chain is assembled from TRBV10-2 and TRBJ1-5, with the D gene not confidently named. The sequence came from a man in his late teens or twenties in good health. The specimen was memory CD8+ T cells sorted from blood. The cell subset or site label of this sample denotes: CD45RO+ cells pooled with CCR7-negative TemRA cells. CDR3 protein: CASRGLGNQPQHF. The nucleotide sequence is TGCGCCAGCAGGGGCCTCGGGAATCAGCCCCAGCATTTT.